The source of this TCR beta chain is a study of Ad26.COV2.S vaccination and SARS-CoV-2 variants. Overall study: Trial arm assignment for the donor was COV1001 Ad26.COV2.S.

Findings and caveats of the study: Spike-specific TCR breadth was greater in vaccine than placebo recipients. It was reported that spike-specific CD8+ and CD4+ T cell responses were substantially broad after vaccination.

Points on this clone: The antigen remains unidentified.

The CDR3 sequence is 15 residues long. Germline V gene lookup returns CDR1 MGHRA and CDR2 YSYEKL. V gave up 1 base and J gave up 0 bases, with 7 bases separating them. TCRdb's table, derived via immunoSEQ multiplex PCR, lists solely in-frame clones and lacks some. The sample shows roughly 300,000 clones, about 89% of them seen only once. Stated treatment: over 15 received Ad26.COV2.S at low or high dose, single or two shots; 5 received placebo; per-sample allocation not given. Sample collection was performed on day 63 after the first vaccine or placebo injection. The sequence came from a person between 18 and 65 years old who received the Ad26.COV2.S COVID-19 vaccine or a placebo. Sequenced here: peripheral blood, sampled in a trial of Ad26.COV2.S vaccine versus placebo. The chain is built from TRBV4-1 and TRBJ1-5; no clear D gene. DNA for the CDR3: TGCGCCAGCAGCCAAGGACCGAATAGCAATCAGCCCCAGCATTTT. This encodes CASSQGPNSNQPQHF.